The present T cell receptor beta chain was sequenced within a study of cytomegalovirus exposure and HLA in healthy donors. Study-wide findings and caveats: In an earlier analysis, in approximately 570 donors, most V segments appeared productive either ~87% or ~30% of the time. Per a later analysis, 15,000 to 20,000 TCR beta sequences showed association with HLA alleles at 0.05 false discovery rate.

The PCR contained 60 Vbeta and 13 Jbeta primers. Only in-frame clones appear in the TCRdb table, and some are missing; sequencing was by immunoSEQ multiplex PCR. Seen here are under 200,000 clones, more than 70% observed once, and the top ten hold around 1.5%. At the time of sampling, donors were nominally healthy, though unrecorded immune exposures were likely. Comment on this clone: Its target is unknown.

V was clipped by 7 bases and J by 5 bases; unmatched bases: 4. The CDR3 runs to 13 residues. Germline values: CDR1 SGHAT, CDR2 FQNNGV. Sequencing was done on a sample of PBMCs. The TCR was taken from a male donor in good health and CMV-seronegative. The V and J genes are TRBV11-2 and TRBJ2-5, with TRBD1 matching 10 bases. The CDR3 DNA reads as TGTGCCAGCAACACGGACAGGGGGGAGACCCAGTACTTC. Encoded protein: CASNTDRGETQYF.